This TCR beta chain was sequenced in a study of T cells in Graves' hyperthyroidism and ophthalmopathy (dated by TCRdb to 2018 to 2020). Background for the entire study: Peripheral blood was collected at initial diagnosis, before any treatment. The paper reports TCR Vbeta CDR3 sequencing of approximately 140 peripheral blood samples: approximately 43 ophthalmopathy, fewer than 80 hyperthyroidism and approximately 17 progressor patients. TCR V-J signatures able to tell the groups apart were searched for in a discovery cohort of 90 to 100 patients, of whom under 45 had Graves' ophthalmopathy and about 55 had stable Graves' hyperthyroidism. After sampling, hyperthyroidism patients received methimazole starting at 30 mg daily, and ophthalmopathy patients received high-dose intravenous methylprednisolone. Whether ophthalmopathy could be predicted prospectively was tested in an independent validation cohort made up of approximately 19 hyperthyroidism patients plus 17 patients who later progressed to ophthalmopathy. The study also compared thyroid tissue and blood T-cell repertoires from about six Graves' hyperthyroidism patients. The approximately 90 discovery patients were randomly split 7:3 into training and test sets.

The TCR beta CDR3 regions were amplified from the RNA transcripts. The TCR CDR3 was subjected to a first round of RT-PCR using the HTBI primer set and the Qiagen OneStep RT-PCR kit. A second multiplex PCR round built the libraries, followed by size selection and purification. Libraries were sequenced paired-end with 100 bp reads on an Illumina HiSeq2000. For the original study's pipeline: SOAPnuke was used to process the raw data, throwing out any read that contained adapters or uncalled bases, had a mean Phred below 15, or lacked an exact constant-primer or identifier match. High-quality paired reads were merged using COPE v1.2.5, and each unique nucleotide sequence was defined as a clonotype. Clonotypes were aligned to IMGT TRBV, TRBD and TRBJ reference segments using MiTCR v1.1. The analysis was restricted to V-J combinations with a frequency above 0.0001, which together covered roughly 99% of the repertoires. The TCS score was defined as F50 (clonal expansion) divided by E x V (chaos), with BLOSUM62-based TCRdist calculated between CDR3 peptides within each V-J. Welch's t-statistics and random forest reduced fewer than 600 V-J features to roughly 13, which were used in a naive Bayes classifier (R e1071). Through fastp at Q25 and MiXCR, TCRdb rebuilt clones from the public reads, retaining in-frame beta chains. Records with the same CDR3 protein are collapsed into one entry carrying the most frequent genes and DNA. These V and J calls rely on TCRdb rather than the paper's analysis. The sample table holds hundreds of thousands of distinct CDR3 sequences, of which 17% were seen once. The top ten hold approximately 18% of the sample.

V trim: 3 bases; J trim: 5 bases; unmatched bases: 8. The CDR3 spans 14 residues, from the cysteine through the phenylalanine. The entry retains the CDR3 DNA only, 42 bases that are in frame from base 1. Based on the germline V gene, the CDR1 and CDR2 sequences are SQVTM and ANQGSEA. Moderately to severely active disease, a Clinical Activity Score of at least 3, a NOSPECS grade of at least 4, and a duration under 3 months were present in ophthalmopathy patients. The study excluded patients with uncontrolled infections, other autoimmune diseases, pregnancy or lactation. Diagnoses relied on clinical symptoms, serum thyroxine and TRAb, thyroid ultrasound and orbital computed tomography. PBMCs were separated from under 11 ml of fresh peripheral blood using Ficoll-Paque density gradient centrifugation. Trizol reagent was used to extract total RNA, and RNA quality was then checked on an Agilent 2100 Bioanalyzer.

Results and caveats for the whole study, not just this receptor: Most expanded thyroid clonotypes (frequency above 0.001) were also detected in blood, suggesting blood repertoires may reflect thyroid immune responses. In validation, progression to ophthalmopathy was predicted by the model with 70.59% sensitivity and just over 72% specificity, a median of approximately 6.5 months before onset. A model built on a 13 V-J signature distinguished ophthalmopathy from stable hyperthyroidism, reaching roughly 88% sensitivity and around 81% specificity in cross-validation and 80%/75% in testing. Sample size was not statistically predetermined, and blinding of investigators to group allocation was not performed.

Only a few counts were recorded for this clonotype. The antigen this receptor binds is unknown. Base qualities are not recorded, but no much larger clone differs from it by a single base. Here the chain combines TRBV29-1 and TRBJ2-7, and TRBD1 matches 9 of the central bases. This clonotype was obtained from a woman in her late teens or twenties with Graves' ophthalmopathy. The sample consisted of blood. The DNA sequence reads TGCAGCGTTGATTTCGGGACAGGGCACCACGAGCAGTACTTC. It is translated as CSVDFGTGHHEQYF.